This T cell receptor (beta chain) appears in the sequencing data of a study of T cell responses to AZD1222 COVID-19 vaccine. Notes on the study in general: Rises in breadth and depth of Spike-specific TCRs came after two AZD1222 doses. The number of AZD1222 recipients seropositive at baseline was only 6 or 7. White British people made up most donors, females outnumbered males, and clonal diversity was possibly underestimated. In all cases, repertoires were sampled only after the peak T cell response.

Clones were sequenced by immunoSEQ multiplex PCR, and TCRdb holds only the in-frame ones, with some missing. The table records under 200,000 clones, approximately 90% of them present only once. With respect to this clone: Its antigen remains unknown.

The CDR3 length is 15 residues. Germline loops: CDR1 SNHLY, CDR2 FYNNEI. The ends lost 6 bases at V and 9 bases at J; junction bases unmatched: 9. Sequencing used peripheral blood, obtained 28 days after the second AZD1222 dose. The genes are TRBV2 and TRBJ1-6; 9 bases align to TRBD1. This TCR derives from an adult who received the AZD1222 COVID-19 vaccine. The CDR3 DNA sequence: TGTGCCAGCAGGACGGGACAGGGCAAGGGTTCACCCCTCCACTTT. It specifies CASRTGQGKGSPLHF. Drawing the rest from reference TRBV2 and TRBJ1-6, the complete variable domain is EPEVTQTPSHQVTQMGQEVILRCVPISNHLYFYWYRQILGQKVEFLVSFYNNEISEKSEIFDDQFSVERPDGSNFTLKIRSTKLEDSAMYFCASRTGQGKGSPLHFGNGTRLTVT.